Below are 30 T cell receptor beta chains sequenced from a single sample in a study of blood T cell repertoires in COVID-19. TCRdb's copy holds only in-frame clones and misses some; the assay was immunoSEQ multiplex PCR. In the table there are 95,000 to 100,000 clones, 85% of which are singletons. The sequenced sample was peripheral blood. The receptors here all came from a woman between 65 and 79 years old with active or convalescent COVID-19.

This rearrangement joins TRBV4-3 to TRBJ2-3; 10 nucleotides line up with TRBD2. Germline V lookup: CDR1 LGHNA, CDR2 YSLEER. Trimming cost V 2 bases and J 0 bases; bases outside gene matches: 2. The CDR3 covers 16 residues. This CDR3 reads CASSQSGLASTDTQYF. The CDR3 nucleotides read TGCGCCAGCAGCCAATCGGGACTAGCGAGCACAGATACGCAGTATTTT.

The rearrangement links TRBV25-1 to TRBJ2-5; tentative D call: TRBD2 (6 bases). Germline CDR1 MGHDK, CDR2 SYGVNS. This CDR3 region has 15 residues. Between the trimmed V and J ends, which lost 2 bases and 5 bases, there was a span of 15 bases. CDR3 loop: CASSEPRGAWETQYF. The CDR3 bases are TGTGCCAGCAGTGAACCGCGGGGAGCGTGGGAGACCCAGTACTTC.

The chain combines TRBV5-6 with TRBJ1-2; D ambiguous. Germline-derived CDR1 and CDR2 are SGHDT and YYEEEE. The CDR3 consists of 13 residues. Trimming removed 2 bases from V and 8 bases from J, with 13 bases in between. Written as DNA, the CDR3 is TGTGCCAGCAGCTTAGAAGGGAGAGGCGGCTACACCTTC. Amino acids: CASSLEGRGGYTF.

The chain uses TRBV12-3 or TRBV12-4 and TRBJ2-3; D may be TRBD2 (5 bases). V lost 7 bases, J lost 8 bases, and 16 bases lay in between. There are 13 residues in the CDR3. The CDR3: CASTFRESGTQYF. CDR3 DNA sequence: TGTGCCAGCACCTTTAGGGAGAGTGGTACGCAGTATTTT.

The chain links TRBV27 to TRBJ2-7, with D tentatively TRBD1 (7 bases). This CDR3 has 16 amino acids. The V gene's germline CDR1 is MNHEY and CDR2 SMNVEV (reference sequence). Between the trimmed V and J ends, which lost 2 bases and 7 bases, there was a span of 21 bases. The CDR3 reads CASSLGFQEGAREQYF. The CDR3 DNA follows: TGTGCCAGCAGTTTAGGGTTTCAGGAGGGGGCGCGTGAGCAGTACTTC.

The chain recombines TRBV28 with TRBJ2-2, with TRBD1 as a possible D gene (6 bases). V was clipped by 2 bases and J by 6 bases, with 7 bases between them. This CDR3 spans 13 amino acids. CDR1 and CDR2 from the germline V gene are MDHEN and SYDVKM. The CDR3: CASSLTGPGELFF. CDR3 in DNA: TGTGCCAGCAGTTTAACAGGGCCCGGGGAGCTGTTTTTT.

The V call is TRBV7-9, the J call TRBJ1-1; tentative D call: TRBD1 (5 bases). The CDR3 runs 13 residues. The germline V and J ends were trimmed by 2 bases and 5 bases, with 9 bases remaining between them. Germline-derived CDR1 and CDR2 are SEHNR and FQNEAQ (reference sequence). The CDR3 sequence is CASSLQGDTEAFF. CDR3 bases: TGTGCCAGCAGCTTACAAGGGGATACTGAAGCTTTCTTT.

In nucleotides, the CDR3 is TGTGCCACCAGTGATTTGAGGGGAAGCGGCTACACCTTC. Encoded protein: CATSDLRGSGYTF. The rearrangement uses TRBV24-1 and TRBJ1-2; possibly TRBD1 for D (5 bases). Germline CDR1 is KGHDR and CDR2 is SFDVKD. The germline V and J ends were trimmed by 0 bases and 8 bases, with 9 bases remaining between them. The CDR3 length is 13 residues.

This chain joins TRBV16 and TRBJ2-4; no firm D call. The V gene's germline CDR1 is KGHSY and CDR2 FQNENV. Trimming took off 4 bases at V and 3 bases at J, with 13 bases between the two ends. The CDR3 contains 15 residues. The CDR3 sequence: CASSPEDSFKNIQYF. For the CDR3, the DNA is TGTGCCAGCAGCCCCGAGGATAGCTTCAAAAACATTCAGTACTTC.

The chain links TRBV14 to TRBJ2-2; 7 nucleotides align to TRBD1. V trimming: 5 bases; J trimming: 1 base; junction bases outside the gene matches: 7. This CDR3 spans 16 amino acids. Germline V gives CDR1 SGHDN, CDR2 FVKESK. The CDR3 region is CASSVRQGMNTGELFF. The CDR3 DNA reads TGTGCCAGCAGCGTAAGACAGGGAATGAACACCGGGGAGCTGTTTTTT.

The chain combines TRBV5-1 with TRBJ1-3, with D perhaps matching TRBD1 (6 bases). Germline loops: CDR1 SGHRS, CDR2 YFSETQ. V was clipped by 0 bases and J by 3 bases, with 10 bases between them. The CDR3 is 15 residues long. The CDR3 region has the DNA TGCGCCAGCAGCTTGGCCGGACAGCTTGGAAACACCATATATTTT. The encoded protein is CASSLAGQLGNTIYF.

V gene TRBV18 combines with J gene TRBJ2-5; TRBD1 is a possible D gene (6 bases). The CDR3 has 14 residues. V dropped 4 bases and J dropped 1 base, with 10 bases sitting between them. Germline V gives CDR1 KGHSH, CDR2 LQKENI. CDR3 sequence reads: CASSLDRFQETQYF. DNA of the CDR3: TGTGCCAGCTCACTAGACAGGTTCCAAGAGACCCAGTACTTC.

This chain joins TRBV3-1 (or the pseudogene TRBV3-2) and TRBJ1-3, with 8 nucleotides matching TRBD1. Germline V gene data show CDR1 as LGHDT and CDR2 as YNNKEL (reference sequence). This CDR3 is built from 15 residues. The trim removed 4 bases at V and 8 bases at J, leaving 10 bases unmatched. The CDR3 spells CASSLLTGVGDTIYF. CDR3 nucleotides: TGTGCCAGCAGCCTCTTGACAGGGGTAGGGGACACCATATATTTT.

CDR3 sequence: CSVGDRAEQFF. In DNA form, the CDR3 reads TGCAGCGTTGGGGACAGGGCTGAGCAGTTCTTC. The chain links TRBV29-1 to TRBJ2-1; 9 nucleotides agree with TRBD1. CDR1 and CDR2 (germline): SQVTM, ANQGSEA. This CDR3 contains 11 residues. The ends lost 4 bases at V and 9 bases at J; junction bases unmatched: 1.

The rearrangement links TRBV5-4 to TRBJ2-2; 9 bases fit TRBD2. V trimming: 0 bases; J trimming: 0 bases; junction bases outside the gene matches: 3. The CDR3 extends over 17 amino acids. The germline V gene has CDR1 SGHNT and CDR2 YYREEE (reference sequence). The CDR3, as DNA: TGTGCCAGCAGCTTGGGCCTAGCGGGAACGAACACCGGGGAGCTGTTTTTT. As protein: CASSLGLAGTNTGELFF.

This chain uses TRBV3-1 (or the pseudogene TRBV3-2) with TRBJ1-5; unclear D gene. The CDR3 totals 13 residues. Trimming left V 4 bases short and J 6 bases short, with 10 bases between. Germline V gene lookup returns CDR1 LGHDT and CDR2 YNNKEL (reference sequence). CDR3 amino acids: CASSLQGSQPQHF. CDR3 DNA sequence: TGTGCCAGCAGCCTACAAGGGAGTCAGCCCCAGCATTTT.

The chain carries TRBV18 and TRBJ2-5, with TRBD2 as a possible D gene (5 bases). CDR1 and CDR2 from the germline V gene are KGHSH and LQKENI. The CDR3 spans 15 residues. V lost 5 bases and J lost 2, with 15 bases in between. For the CDR3, the DNA is TGTGCCAGCTCATACTACCTAGAGGGACAAGAGACCCAGTACTTC. It translates to CASSYYLEGQETQYF.

The sample holds one count of this clone. The chain employs TRBV3-1 (or the pseudogene TRBV3-2) and TRBJ2-4; D is perhaps TRBD2 (7 bases). Trimming took 4 bases from V and 6 from J, leaving 19 bases between them. CDR1 and CDR2 (germline): LGHDT, YNNKEL (reference sequence). The CDR3 is 16 residues long. This CDR3 is CASSLRGGLGGNIQYF. CDR3 sequence (DNA): TGTGCCAGCAGCCTAAGGGGGGGGCTCGGAGGAAACATTCAGTACTTC.

This sequence joins TRBV5-4 and TRBJ2-1; TRBD1 matches at 9 bases. The CDR3 is 15 residues long. J was trimmed by 8 bases and V by 3 bases; bases with no gene match: 9. Germline values: CDR1 SGHNT, CDR2 YYREEE (reference sequence). The CDR3 nucleotides read TGTGCCAGCAGCTCTCCGGGACAGGGATCCGATGAGCAGTTCTTC. Protein sequence: CASSSPGQGSDEQFF. The whole variable domain, remainder taken from reference TRBV5-4 and TRBJ2-1, is ETGVTQSPTHLIKTRGQQVTLRCSSQSGHNTVSWYQQALGQGPQFIFQYYREEENGRGNFPPRFSGLQFPNYSSELNVNALELDDSALYLCASSSPGQGSDEQFFGPGTRLTVL.

This chain connects TRBV5-5 to TRBJ1-2; D uncertain. The V gene lost 1 base and the J gene lost 0 bases, with 10 bases spanning the gap. The CDR3 is made up of 15 amino acids. CDR1 SGHKS and CDR2 YYEKEE come from the germline V gene (reference sequence). CDR3 protein: CASSLTPGSNYGYTF. CDR3 DNA: TGTGCCAGCAGCTTGACACCAGGATCTAACTATGGCTACACCTTC.

V usage is TRBV18 and J usage is TRBJ2-6, with D perhaps TRBD1 (6 bases). Trimming removed 3 bases at V and 2 bases at J, with 11 bases between. The germline V gene has CDR1 KGHSH and CDR2 LQKENI. The CDR3 extends over 16 amino acids. The CDR3: CASSPKQGTGANVLTF. The CDR3 DNA follows: TGTGCCAGCTCACCGAAACAGGGAACTGGGGCCAACGTCCTGACTTTC.

The chain links TRBV7-9 to TRBJ1-6, with 10 bases lining up with TRBD1. Germline V lookup: CDR1 SEHNR, CDR2 FQNEAQ (reference sequence). The length of the CDR3 is 17 residues. The V gene end was trimmed by 2 bases and the J gene end by 7 bases; junction bases not matched to a gene: 8. CDR3 DNA sequence: TGTGCCAGCAGCTTAAAGACAGGGGGCTTATACAATTCACCCCTCCACTTT. Translation gives CASSLKTGGLYNSPLHF.

A few counts support this clone. The chain is built from TRBV7-2 and TRBJ2-2; 9 bases are shared with TRBD1. This CDR3 region has 15 residues. Per the germline V gene, CDR1 is SGHTA and CDR2 is FQGNSA. Trimming at V came to 3 bases and at J to 4 bases, leaving 3 bases not matched to a gene. This chain's CDR3 is CASSFDRGSTGELFF. The CDR3 region has the DNA TGTGCCAGCAGCTTTGACAGGGGGAGCACCGGGGAGCTGTTTTTT.

The J gene is TRBJ2-7, the V gene TRBV28; possible D gene TRBD1, 6 bases. Trimming left V 6 bases short and J 1 base short, with 7 bases between. The CDR3 is 12 residues long. Looked up from germline, CDR1 is MDHEN and CDR2 is SYDVKM. As DNA, the CDR3 is TGTGCCAGCAGCACAGGGTCCTACGAGCAGTACTTC. Residues: CASSTGSYEQYF. Complete variable domain (other parts from reference TRBV28 and TRBJ2-7): DVKVTQSSRYLVKRTGEKVFLECVQDMDHENMFWYRQDPGLGLRLIYFSYDVKMKEKGDIPEGYSVSREKKERFSLILESASTNQTSMYLCASSTGSYEQYFGPGTRLTVT.

This rearrangement joins TRBV3-1 (or the pseudogene TRBV3-2) to TRBJ2-7; D unresolved. Trimming shortened V by 4 bases and J by 3 bases, and 10 bases separated the two germline ends. This CDR3 has 13 residues. The germline CDR1 and CDR2 sequences are LGHDT and YNNKEL (reference sequence). The CDR3 spells CASSPEPGYEQYF. CDR3 in DNA: TGTGCCAGCAGCCCAGAGCCCGGCTACGAGCAGTACTTC.

This chain links TRBV5-1 with TRBJ1-2; weak D call: TRBD1 (5 bases). V was cut by 4 bases and J by 0 bases, with 10 bases left in between. The CDR3 loop spans 14 amino acids. Germline V lookup: CDR1 SGHRS, CDR2 YFSETQ. CDR3 DNA sequence: TGCGCCAGCAGCGGCGGGGGAGCTAACTATGGCTACACCTTC. Encoded protein: CASSGGGANYGYTF.

This chain uses TRBV19 with TRBJ2-7; 8 bases line up with TRBD1. This CDR3 has 15 residues. The germline CDR1 and CDR2 sequences are LNHDA and SQIVND (reference sequence). The trim removed 5 bases at V and 2 bases at J, leaving 8 bases unmatched. CDR3 in DNA: TGTGCCAGTAGTCGATCCGGGACAGGTCCCTACGAGCAGTACTTC. This sequence encodes CASSRSGTGPYEQYF.

V gene TRBV18 combines with J gene TRBJ1-5; TRBD1 matches at 7 bases. CDR3 length: 13 residues. V lost 5 bases and J lost 4; bases outside the gene matches: 2. The V gene's germline CDR1 is KGHSH and CDR2 LQKENI. The CDR3 region has the DNA TGTGCCAGCTCAGAGGGACAGAATCAGCCCCAGCATTTT. Amino acid sequence: CASSEGQNQPQHF.

This CDR3 reads CASSQDTAALGYTF. Here the CDR3 DNA reads TGCGCCAGCAGCCAAGATACAGCGGCCCTAGGCTACACCTTC. The gene calls are TRBV4-3 and TRBJ1-2, with D hard to call. Trimming removed 0 bases from V and 8 bases from J, with 13 bases in between. CDR3 size: 14 residues. CDR1 and CDR2 (germline): LGHNA, YSLEER.

This clone is categorized as medium-sized. The chain links TRBV7-6 to TRBJ1-2; 10 bases match TRBD1. CDR3 length: 15 amino acids. Germline CDR1 reads SGHVS; CDR2 reads FNYEAQ. Losses at the gene ends were 3 bases for V and 4 bases for J; bases not matched to a gene: 5. CDR3 coding DNA: TGTGCCAGCAGCTTCTCGACAGGGGGCACCTATGGCTACACCTTC. It encodes CASSFSTGGTYGYTF. The complete variable domain, with remaining parts taken from reference TRBV7-6 and TRBJ1-2, reads GAGVSQSPRYKVTKRGQDVALRCDPISGHVSLYWYRQALGQGPEFLTYFNYEAQQDKSGLPNDRFSAERPEGSISTLTIQRTEQRDSAMYRCASSFSTGGTYGYTFGSGTRLTVV.